This T cell receptor (beta chain) was sequenced during a study of T cells after yellow fever vaccination. Study at large: The SMART-Seq v4 Ultra Low Input method served to prepare the low-cell-number fractions. General observations from the study: Clones that expanded after primary vaccination mostly reappeared after the booster (roughly 97% CD4, around 87% CD8). Weaker, the secondary response had a peak occurring faster, on day 5 versus 15. Contamination of FACS-sorted repertoires by abundant clonotypes from the bulk population could occur.

Note on this clonotype: Its cognate antigen is unknown.

One entry per CDR3 protein, called by TCRdb with MiXCR from the 5' RACE reads. Seen here are 300,000 to 400,000 distinct CDR3 sequences, about an eighth observed once, and the top ten hold more than 3%. The V gene lost 8 bases and the J gene lost 5 bases, with 15 bases spanning the gap. The CDR3 extends over 14 amino acids. The germline gives CDR1 SGHTA, CDR2 FQGTGA. The material was CD4+ T cells sorted from PBMCs, obtained 15 days after the yellow fever booster vaccination. The sequence came from a man younger than 35 who received the YFV17D yellow fever vaccine. The rearrangement links TRBV7-3 to TRBJ2-2; D may match TRBD1 or TRBD2 (5 bases each). Here the CDR3 DNA reads TGTGCCAGCTCTTCGGGACCAAAAACCGGGGAGCTGTTTTTT. It translates to CASSSGPKTGELFF.